This T cell receptor (beta chain) came from a study of cytotoxic CD8 clonotypes in ibrutinib-treated CLL (dated by TCRdb to 2020 to 2023). As for the study more broadly: The cohort included more than 14 treatment-naive and some twelve relapsed/refractory patients; 17 were IGHV unmutated. Responses were partial in approximately 24 patients and complete in 2; after median approximately 67 months follow-up, some 15 stayed in remission and roughly twelve progressed. Response samples were obtained after a median of 12 months of treatment, with a range of roughly 6 to 40 months. On average, each sample had approximately 280,000 productive templates and around 100,000 productive rearrangements. Of the 70 to 90 people in the trial, around 26 had longitudinal samples available. Cryopreserved peripheral blood mononuclear cells were collected before treatment, at response, and at either disease progression or sustained remission. Patients were still on ibrutinib when every remission and progressive disease sample was collected. The investigation overall reported the following: Sampling times were not matched between patients in sustained remission and patients whose disease was progressing, and lymph node repertoires were not examined. An increase in clonality was observed at ibrutinib response, with clonality remaining stable during sustained remission and falling back toward baseline at progression. Public clonotypes were rare and either contracted or stayed stable during treatment, and the rise in clonality at ibrutinib response reflected the expansion of private clonotypes. At baseline, clonality was higher than in age-matched healthy donors and showed a strong correlation with circulating CD8+ T-cell counts.

Details on this clone: What antigen it recognizes has not been identified. There are no base qualities to consult, and no much larger clone falls within one base.

The goal of deep resolution MiSeq sequencing was a depth between 1 in 1 million and 1 in 200,000 T cells, and coverage averaged 10x per clonotype. TCR beta libraries were generated with the immunoSEQ hsTCRB Kit. The study's processing was this. The data were analyzed with ImmunoSEQ Analyzer and ImmunoSEQ Data Assistant, and V, D and J gene assignments followed IMGT definitions. Clonality, which ranges from 0 to 1, was calculated as one minus the normalized Shannon entropy of productive rearrangement frequencies. Only overrepresented clonotypes making up at least 0.05% of the repertoire of each patient were included in the public clonotype analysis. About a dozen repertoires from age-matched healthy donors, obtained from immuneACCESS, served as clonality controls. Entries here come from immuneACCESS through TCRdb and include only in-frame sequences with V and J called. Some clones fail to appear in such tables; in the studies checked, an unresolved V gene covers under half of the shortfall, and the cause of the remainder is unknown. From that table come the V and J calls and clone size; the DNA was used to work out D and trimming. The sample table holds some 200,000 clones, of which roughly 65% were seen once. The ten largest make up over 5.5% of the sample.

The CDR3 goes from the cysteine to the phenylalanine over 14 residues. Left in the record is the CDR3 DNA by itself, 42 bases read in frame from the first base. Sequences SGDLS (CDR1) and YYNGEE (CDR2) are obtained from the germline V gene. Here V drops 3 bases and J drops 5 bases, and the junction holds 8 bases not matched to any gene. The time point label on this specimen signifies: about eleven months on ibrutinib. Approximately 2 micrograms of genomic DNA were extracted from cryopreserved PBMCs for TCR beta library preparation. Longitudinal blood samples from CLL patients on ibrutinib monotherapy underwent high-throughput TCR beta sequencing. The patients took part in an open-label, single-center phase 2 trial of ibrutinib monotherapy.

The sequence is built from TRBV9 and TRBJ2-7; the junction holds 7 bases that match TRBD2. The clonotype comes from a human donor with chronic lymphocytic leukemia. Sample: PBMCs, taken after 12 months of ibrutinib treatment. The CDR3 loop reads CASSAEGRVDEQYF. The DNA reads TGTGCCAGCAGCGCCGAGGGGAGGGTGGACGAGCAGTACTTC.